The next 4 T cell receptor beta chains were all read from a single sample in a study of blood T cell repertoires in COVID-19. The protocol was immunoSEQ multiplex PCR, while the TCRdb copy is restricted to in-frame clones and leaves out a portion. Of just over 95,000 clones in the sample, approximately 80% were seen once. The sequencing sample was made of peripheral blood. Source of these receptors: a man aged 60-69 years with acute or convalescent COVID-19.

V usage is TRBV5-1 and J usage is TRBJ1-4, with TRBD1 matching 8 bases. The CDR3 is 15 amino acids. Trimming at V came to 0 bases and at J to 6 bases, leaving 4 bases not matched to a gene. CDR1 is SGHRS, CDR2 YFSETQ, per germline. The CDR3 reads CASSLAQGAYEKLFF. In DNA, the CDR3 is TGCGCCAGCAGCTTGGCCCAGGGGGCCTATGAAAAACTGTTTTTT.

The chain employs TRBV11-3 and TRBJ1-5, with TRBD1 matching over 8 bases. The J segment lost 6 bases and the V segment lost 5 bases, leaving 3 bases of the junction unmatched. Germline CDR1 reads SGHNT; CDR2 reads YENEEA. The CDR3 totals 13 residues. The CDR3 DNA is TGTGCCAGCAGCGCACAGGGGGGTCAGCCCCAGCATTTT. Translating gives CASSAQGGQPQHF.

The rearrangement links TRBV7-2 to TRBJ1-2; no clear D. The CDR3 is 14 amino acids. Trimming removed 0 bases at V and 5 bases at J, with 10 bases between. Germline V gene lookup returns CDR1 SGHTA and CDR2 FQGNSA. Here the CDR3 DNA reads TGTGCCAGCAGCTTAGCGGAGGGTCCATATGGCTACACCTTC. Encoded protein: CASSLAEGPYGYTF.

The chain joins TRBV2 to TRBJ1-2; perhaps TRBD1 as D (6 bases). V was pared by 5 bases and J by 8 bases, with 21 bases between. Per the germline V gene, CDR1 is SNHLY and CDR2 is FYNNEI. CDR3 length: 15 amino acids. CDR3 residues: CASSLEGQRVGGYTF. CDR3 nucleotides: TGTGCCAGCAGTCTCGAAGGACAGAGAGTTGGCGGCTACACCTTC.